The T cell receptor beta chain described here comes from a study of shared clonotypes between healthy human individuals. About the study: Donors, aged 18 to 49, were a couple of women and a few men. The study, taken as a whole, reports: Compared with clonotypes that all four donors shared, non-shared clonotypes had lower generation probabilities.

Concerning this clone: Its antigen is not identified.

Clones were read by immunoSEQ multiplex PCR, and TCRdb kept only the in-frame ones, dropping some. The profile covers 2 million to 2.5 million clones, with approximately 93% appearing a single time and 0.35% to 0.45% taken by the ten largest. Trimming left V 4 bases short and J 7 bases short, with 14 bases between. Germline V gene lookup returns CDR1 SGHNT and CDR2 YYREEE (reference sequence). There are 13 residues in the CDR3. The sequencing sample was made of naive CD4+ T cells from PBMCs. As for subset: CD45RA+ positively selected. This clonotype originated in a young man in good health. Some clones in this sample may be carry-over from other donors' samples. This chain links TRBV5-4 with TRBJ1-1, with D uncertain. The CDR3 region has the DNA TGTGCCAGCAGCGCCCGGCAACCGGGTGAAGCTTTCTTT. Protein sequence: CASSARQPGEAFF.